The sequence of this T cell receptor beta chain was determined in a study of shared clonotypes between healthy human individuals. Study-wide findings and caveats: A handful of donors had around 5% of their naive CD4 clonotypes in common.

For this clone: The antigen remains undetermined.

Clones were read by immunoSEQ multiplex PCR, and TCRdb kept only the in-frame ones, dropping some. In the table there are more than 1,200,000 clones, approximately 98.5% of which are singletons. Germline CDR1 reads MNHEY; CDR2 reads SMNVEV (reference sequence). V was pared by 6 bases and J by 1 base, with 11 bases of the junction left unmatched. The CDR3 is made up of 16 amino acids. The rearrangement joins TRBV27 to TRBJ2-5, with 7 bases aligning to TRBD1. This receptor was taken from a young man in good health. Source material: naive CD4+ T cells sorted from blood. This sample's subset: CD45RA+ positively selected. The CDR3 DNA sequence: TGTGCCAGCAGCCCGAGGGGGACAGCCTTCCAAGAGACCCAGTACTTC. As protein: CASSPRGTAFQETQYF.